This TCR beta chain is from a study of T cells after posttransplantation cyclophosphamide (dated by TCRdb to the mid-2010s). A note on the overall study: Using TRB sequencing, the study followed how the T cell repertoire rebuilt after myeloablative bone marrow transplantation with posttransplantation cyclophosphamide given as GVHD prophylaxis. Antigen receptor sequencing was done on samples from roughly 38 PTCy-treated patients and from 15 to 20 related bone marrow donors of those patients. TRB sequencing was performed on blood from all 35 or so PTCy patients with 1-year posttransplant specimens. In 3 patients, up to about 3 additional blood samples taken between 2 and 5.2 years after transplant also underwent TRB sequencing, as did pretransplant blood from 4 patients. Because TRA and TRB clonality correlated tightly in fewer than ten samples, later TCR analyses were limited to TRB. Public TRB sequences were checked against a database of over 3,000 sequences associated with responses to pathogens, tumor antigens, self-antigens and alloantigens. Overall study results and their limits: The TRB repertoires of T cells infiltrating skin or the GI tract showed only limited overlap with the TRB repertoires found in blood. At 1-2 months, donor-recipient similarity was low but rose over the first year, and the later blood repertoires were often dominated by donor CD8+ memory clones. Across 35 to 45 patients, TRB clonality was highly associated with recipient CMV seropositivity and CMV reactivation, and diversity in PTCy patients was similar to diversity in CNI/methotrexate controls.

A distance of 16 bases separates the germline ends of V and J, which lose 4 bases and 1 base respectively. Including cysteine and phenylalanine, the CDR3 has 16 amino acids. Just the 48-base CDR3 DNA is kept, in frame starting at base 1. CDR1 and CDR2, per the germline V gene, are SGHTA and FQGNSA. With respect to this clone: It lacks a known antigen. Per-base quality was not reported, and no clone a single base away is much larger than it.

The sample's treatment or condition label is to be understood as: high-dose cyclophosphamide on days +3 and +4 as single-agent GVHD prophylaxis. Patients in the PTCy group got busulfan and fludarabine conditioning, a marrow graft from a related or unrelated donor, and cyclophosphamide on days +3 and +4. PTCy-treated patients came from a prospective multi-institutional clinical trial. Mononuclear cells from peripheral blood and bone marrow were separated by Ficoll-Hypaque density centrifugation and then cryopreserved. Genomic DNA was the input for TRB sequencing, which was run either with the immunoSEQ assay at survey resolution or with the hsTCRB kit. The original methods were these. The immunoSEQ software handled the initial read processing, while the LymphoSeq R package was used for the repertoire analyses. Clonality was computed as 1 minus normalized Shannon entropy, and a Gini coefficient was also calculated for each TRB dataset. Phenotypes of unsorted samples were inferred by mapping TRB sequences from sorted subsets of the recipient or donor onto unsorted samples of the same recipient. TCRdb retrieved this table from immuneACCESS and kept in-frame rearrangements only. Not all clones are present; in checked studies, unresolved V genes account for under half, and no reason is known for the remainder. Clonal size and the V and J genes are those of that table, whereas D and trimming came from the DNA. This sample comprises about 43,000 clones, 90% of them detected only once. Of the sample, roughly 2.5% falls within the top ten clones.

Here the sequenced sample was PBMCs, taken just over 60 days after allogeneic stem cell transplant with posttransplant cyclophosphamide. The chain was built from TRBV7-2 and TRBJ1-1; TRBD1 might be the D gene, on 6 matching bases. The origin of this receptor is a male patient aged 55 to 70 who received an allogeneic stem cell transplant from a related donor and was CMV-positive. After a transplant, some of the T cells may come from the graft donor. The nucleotide sequence is given as TGTGCCAGCAGCTCCCCCCGGGACACCTGGAACACTGAAGCTTTCTTT. Its protein reads: CASSSPRDTWNTEAFF.